Listed here is a single TCR beta chain. Its antigen is currently not known. The input lacks base qualities; no much larger clone sits a single base away. The data were obtained in a study of blood T cell repertoires in COVID-19 (dated by TCRdb to the early 2020s). Notes on the research overall: Samples covering the acute and convalescent phases of COVID-19 were provided by collaborators in the United States, Italy and Spain. The material from the prospective study consisted of cDNA or gDNA derived from T cells, B-cell-depleted T cells, or PBMCs. The dataset comprised deeply sampled blood TCRbeta repertoires from subjects exposed to, actively infected with, or recovered from COVID-19. The repertoires were released in a freely available public database intended as a resource for research on the immune response to SARS-CoV-2. The samples were drawn from the first 160 participants of the ongoing ImmuneRACE study and from 950 to 1,500 subjects provided by 6 global collaborators. Nearly every sample came with metadata listing a de-identified subject ID, COVID-19 status, age in years and sex. Where available, HLA class I and class II types were taken from metadata supplied by the sample provider and were not determined by assay-based typing.

Overall study results and their limits: How much clinical and demographic metadata was included differed by source and by participant, and the metadata was provided uncurated.

TCRbeta CDR3 regions were amplified from genomic DNA by means of the immunoSEQ Assay, a bias-controlled multiplex PCR. For the original study's pipeline: Nucleated cell counts per sample were estimated from amplification of reference gene primers within the assay. Sequence reads were collapsed and filtered to measure the absolute abundance of every unique TCRbeta CDR3 rearrangement. For each sample, productive Simpson clonality was calculated as the square root of Simpson's diversity index across productive rearrangements. What TCRdb holds here is the immuneACCESS table cut down to in-frame rearrangements. Part of the clones is not present; checked against another copy, under half of the missing clones reflect an unresolved V gene, and the others are unexplained. V and J calls and clone size follow that table, whereas D and trimming were derived from the DNA. The sample table lists 73,000 or so clones, 75% to 90% of them with a count of one. Less than 9% of the sample comes from the top ten.

CDR1 and CDR2 (SNHLY, FYNNEI) derive from the germline V gene. The germline V and J ends show losses of 6 bases and 5 bases respectively, and no gene match explains 9 bases of the junction. The CDR3 sequence holds 14 residues, the cysteine and phenylalanine included. CDR3 DNA only is kept here, 42 bases in frame from base 1. The collaborating institutions used their own protocols to collect whole blood in K2EDTA tubes. For TCRbeta analysis, collaborator samples were shipped as frozen whole blood, as isolated PBMCs, or as DNA extracted from either sample type. The TCR sequence derives from a man younger than 40 with acute or convalescent COVID-19. Sequencing was performed on peripheral blood. The chain employs TRBV2 and TRBJ2-5; TRBD1 fits 7 bases in the junction. For the CDR3, the sequence is CASSLDRVGETQYF. The nucleotides are TGTGCCAGCAGCCTAGACAGGGTAGGGGAGACCCAGTACTTC.